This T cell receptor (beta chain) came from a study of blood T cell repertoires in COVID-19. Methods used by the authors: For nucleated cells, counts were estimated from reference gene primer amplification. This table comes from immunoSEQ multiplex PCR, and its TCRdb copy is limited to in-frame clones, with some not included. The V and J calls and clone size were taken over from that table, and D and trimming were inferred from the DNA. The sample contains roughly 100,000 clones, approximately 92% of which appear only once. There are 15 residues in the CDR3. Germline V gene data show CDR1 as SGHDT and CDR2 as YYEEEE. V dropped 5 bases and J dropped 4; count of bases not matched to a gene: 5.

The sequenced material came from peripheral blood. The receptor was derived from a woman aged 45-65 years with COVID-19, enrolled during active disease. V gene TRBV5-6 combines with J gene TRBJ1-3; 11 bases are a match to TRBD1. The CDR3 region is CASRPRTGGGNTIYF. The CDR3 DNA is TGTGCCAGCAGACCTAGGACAGGGGGCGGAAACACCATATATTTT. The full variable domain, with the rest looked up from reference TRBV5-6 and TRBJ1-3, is DAGVTQSPTHLIKTRGQQVTLRCSPKSGHDTVSWYQQALGQGPQFIFQYYEEEERQRGNFPDRFSGHQFPNYSSELNVNALLLGDSALYLCASRPRTGGGNTIYFGEGSWLTVV.